This T cell receptor beta chain was sequenced for a study of CD8+ T cells in alopecia areata. Whole-study context: At a dose of 5 to 10 mg twice daily, oral tofacitinib was given to treated patients.

Following RNA extraction, reverse transcription yielded cDNA that acted as the sequencing template. TCRdb's table, derived via immunoSEQ multiplex PCR, lists solely in-frame clones and lacks some. Of around 140,000 clones listed, about 47% are singletons. Unmatched junction bases numbered 16, after V lost 6 bases and J lost 4 bases. Germline lookup yields CDR1 GTSNPN and CDR2 SVGIG (reference sequence). The CDR3 runs to 17 residues. This TCR derives from a human donor with alopecia areata. The chain has TRBV30 and TRBJ2-1; 9 bases agree with TRBD2. Sequencing used CD4+ T cells sorted from blood, obtained at week 0. The CDR3 region is CACTYRPAGGRYNEQFF. The CDR3, as DNA: TGTGCCTGCACTTATCGGCCGGCGGGAGGGCGTTACAATGAGCAGTTCTTC.